The T cell receptor beta chain under discussion was sequenced for a study of blood T cell repertoires in COVID-19 (TCRdb year 2020). Regarding the research as a whole: Samples from collaborators originated in the United States, Italy and Spain and spanned both the acute and convalescent phases of COVID-19. The material from the prospective study consisted of cDNA or gDNA derived from T cells, B-cell-depleted T cells, or PBMCs. The dataset comprised deeply sampled blood TCRbeta repertoires from subjects exposed to, actively infected with, or recovered from COVID-19. A freely available public database, intended as a resource for researchers studying the immune response to SARS-CoV-2, is where the repertoires were released. The samples were drawn from two sources: the first 160 participants of the ongoing ImmuneRACE study, and 1,254 subjects contributed by 6 global collaborators. Nearly every sample came with metadata listing a de-identified subject ID, COVID-19 status, age in years and sex. Where available, HLA class I and class II types were taken from metadata supplied by the sample provider and were not determined by assay-based typing. Results and caveats for the whole study, not just this receptor: The quantity of clinical and demographic metadata differed by source and by participant and was supplied without curation.

Points on this clone: Its antigen is currently not known. Per-base quality was not reported, and no clone a single base away is much larger than it.

TCRbeta CDR3 regions were amplified from genomic DNA by means of the immunoSEQ Assay, a bias-controlled multiplex PCR. From the authors' description of their analysis: Within the assay, amplification of reference gene primers was used to estimate how many nucleated cells each sample contained. To quantify the absolute abundance of each unique TCRbeta CDR3 rearrangement, sequence reads were collapsed and filtered. For each sample, productive Simpson clonality was calculated by taking the square root of Simpson's diversity index across productive rearrangements. TCRdb re-hosts the immuneACCESS table, in-frame sequences only. Its copies lack some clones; in the studies checked, an unresolved V gene accounts for under half of them, and the cause for the rest is not known. Clone size and the V and J calls come from that table; the DNA yielded D and trimming. This sample gives about 48,000 clones in total; around 85% of them show up just once. Clones ranked in the top ten supply almost 6% of the sample.

Collaborating institutions collected whole blood in K2EDTA tubes following their own protocols. For TCRbeta analysis, collaborators shipped samples in one of three forms: frozen whole blood, isolated PBMCs, or DNA extracted from either of those sample types. The CDR3 numbers 14 residues from cysteine through phenylalanine. Just CDR3 DNA is preserved here, 42 bases in frame from base 1. CDR1 and CDR2, per the germline V gene (reference sequence), are LNHDA and SQIVND. V loses 4 bases at its end and J loses 7 bases; junction bases beyond the gene matches: 8. This receptor was obtained from an older woman with acute or convalescent COVID-19. This chain is built from TRBV19 and TRBJ1-1, and TRBD1 matches 8 of the central bases. Sequenced input: peripheral blood. CDR3 region: CASSTQGAVGEAFF. The bases are TGTGCCAGTAGTACCCAGGGGGCTGTAGGTGAAGCTTTCTTT. Reference TRBV19 and TRBJ1-1 proteins supply the regions before and after the CDR3; the full variable domain is: DGGITQSPKYLFRKEGQNVTLSCEQNLNHDAMYWYRQDPGQGLRLIYYSQIVNDFQKGDIAEGYSVSREKKESFPLTVTSAQKNPTAFYLCASSTQGAVGEAFFGQGTRLTVV.